This record covers a single T cell receptor (beta chain). Its antigen remains unidentified. These data originate in a study of graft-versus-host responses after intestinal transplantation. In the study overall: Following induction with anti-thymocyte globulin, all recipients were given tacrolimus and steroids for two to three years.

CDR3 length equals 15 residues. V gave up 4 bases and J gave up 8 bases, with 18 bases separating them. Study outcomes and limitations: Maximum circulating GvH clone levels tracked with early post-transplant HvG decreases. Researchers found GvH clones in recipient marrow, and some showed up first in ileum or blood. Individuals carrying graft-donor T cell macrochimerism showed high graft-versus-host to host-versus-graft clonal ratios in allografts.

Profiled with immunoSEQ multiplex PCR; TCRdb holds only in-frame clones, not every one. This sample carries about 120,000 clones, 85% to 95% of them seen once, and the ten largest clones take 3% to 4%. This clonotype originated in a human donor who received an intestinal transplant. Specimen: unstimulated CD8+ T cells sorted from spleen or lymph node cells, collected before intestinal transplant. The rearrangement uses TRBV7-1 and TRBJ1-3; D not resolved. TRBV7-1 is sorted into the ORF group, with uncertain function. The CDR3 spells CASSLPQGPEDTIYF. The CDR3 DNA sequence: TGTGCCAGCAGCTTACCTCAAGGGCCCGAAGACACCATATATTTT.